This entry lists 22 T cell receptor beta chains sequenced from one sample in a study of shared clonotypes between healthy human individuals. The table came from immunoSEQ multiplex PCR; TCRdb's copy has only in-frame clones and leaves some out. The sample consists of approximately 2,300,000 clones, around 90% of them appearing once. The sample taken for sequencing was naive CD4+ T cells from PBMCs. Subset here: CD45RA+ positively selected. The receptors stem from a man between 18 and 35 years old in good health. Some clones in this sample may be carry-over from other donors' samples.

CDR3 loop: CASSRRAPPAGYTF. CDR3 in DNA: TGTGCCAGCAGCCGGAGAGCCCCGCCGGCTGGCTACACCTTC. The rearrangement uses TRBV7-9 and TRBJ1-2, with unresolved D. Germline V gene data show CDR1 as SEHNR and CDR2 as FQNEAQ (reference sequence). The CDR3 is made up of 14 amino acids. With 5 bases removed from V and 7 bases from J, the gap between germline ends came to 17 bases.

The chain uses TRBV11-2 and TRBJ2-3; D might be TRBD2 (5 bases). Trimming pared 9 bases from V and 0 bases from J, leaving 19 bases between. Germline CDR1 reads SGHAT; CDR2 reads FQNNGV. The CDR3 covers 16 residues. The CDR3 DNA follows: TGTGCCAGTACCTTTGGGCTAGCTCGAAGCACAGATACGCAGTATTTT. Translation gives CASTFGLARSTDTQYF. Drawing the rest from reference TRBV11-2 and TRBJ2-3, the complete variable domain is EAGVAQSPRYKIIEKRQSVAFWCNPISGHATLYWYQQILGQGPKLLIQFQNNGVVDDSQLPKDRFSAERLKGVDSTLKIQPAKLEDSAVYLCASTFGLARSTDTQYFGPGTRLTVL.

With respect to this clone: The same CDR3 can be traced to other DNA sequences in this sample. V usage is TRBV29-1 and J usage is TRBJ1-5, with D perhaps matching TRBD1 (5 bases). The CDR3 consists of 12 residues. Trimming shortened V by 6 bases and J by 1 base, and 7 bases separated the two germline ends. The V gene's germline CDR1 is SQVTM and CDR2 ANQGSEA. CDR3 protein: CSVRGSNQPQHF. DNA for the CDR3: TGCAGCGTCCGGGGGAGCAATCAGCCCCAGCATTTT.

The chain has TRBV2 and TRBJ2-7, with TRBD2 matching 10 bases. The CDR3 spans 12 residues. With 10 bases clipped from V and 3 bases from J, the junction kept 3 bases outside the gene matches. Germline values: CDR1 SNHLY, CDR2 FYNNEI. The chain's CDR3 is CATRLAGYEQYF. CDR3 coding DNA: TGTGCCACTCGACTAGCGGGCTACGAGCAGTACTTC. The entire variable domain, with the rest obtained from reference TRBV2 and TRBJ2-7, is as follows: EPEVTQTPSHQVTQMGQEVILRCVPISNHLYFYWYRQILGQKVEFLVSFYNNEISEKSEIFDDQFSVERPDGSNFTLKIRSTKLEDSAMYFCATRLAGYEQYFGPGTRLTVT.

The genes are TRBV18 and TRBJ2-5; 8 nucleotides align to TRBD2. Germline V gives CDR1 KGHSH, CDR2 LQKENI. V dropped 1 base and J dropped 0; count of bases not matched to a gene: 10. This CDR3 is built from 18 residues. The CDR3 region is CASSPRLAGAGYQETQYF. DNA of the CDR3: TGTGCCAGCTCACCACGGCTAGCGGGTGCTGGATACCAAGAGACCCAGTACTTC. Complete variable domain (other parts from reference TRBV18 and TRBJ2-5): NAGVMQNPRHLVRRRGQEARLRCSPMKGHSHVYWYRQLPEEGLKFMVYLQKENIIDESGMPKERFSAEFPKEGPSILRIQQVVRGDSAAYFCASSPRLAGAGYQETQYFGPGTRLLVL.

The rearrangement links TRBV30 to TRBJ2-7; no clear D. This CDR3 spans 15 amino acids. CDR1 GTSNPN and CDR2 SVGIG come from the germline V gene (reference sequence). The germline V and J ends were trimmed by 2 bases and 4 bases, with 18 bases remaining between them. CDR3 nucleotide sequence: TGTGCCTGGAGTAAGGATCCCCGCGCCGCATACGAGCAGTACTTC. Its protein product is CAWSKDPRAAYEQYF.

This sequence joins TRBV7-9 and TRBJ2-7; TRBD2 is a possible D gene (5 bases). Germline V gene data show CDR1 as SEHNR and CDR2 as FQNEAQ (reference sequence). The CDR3 covers 12 residues. V was pared by 0 bases and J by 7 bases, with 7 bases between. The CDR3 region is CASSLASGEQYF. The DNA for the CDR3 is TGTGCCAGCAGCTTAGCCTCGGGGGAGCAGTACTTC.

The rearrangement uses TRBV6-5 and TRBJ1-2; D is perhaps TRBD1 (5 bases). CDR1 and CDR2 (germline): MNHEY, SVGAGI. The CDR3 runs 12 residues. V was shortened by 6 bases and J by 8 bases, with 13 bases between the two germline ends. CDR3 sequence: CASRATGAGYTF. The CDR3 DNA reads as TGTGCCAGCAGGGCCACAGGAGCGGGCTACACCTTC.

The chain carries TRBV19 and TRBJ2-1, with TRBD1 matching 9 bases. V was clipped by 5 bases and J by 8 bases; unmatched bases: 7. CDR3 length: 14 residues. The germline V gene encodes CDR1 LNHDA and CDR2 SQIVND (reference sequence). The CDR3 reads CASSPRGQGYEQFF. In DNA, the CDR3 is TGTGCCAGTAGTCCCCGTGGACAGGGGTATGAGCAGTTCTTC.

CDR3 in amino acids: CASSLVNGANVLTF. CDR3 sequence (DNA): TGTGCCAGCAGTTTAGTAAATGGGGCCAACGTCCTGACTTTC. The genes are TRBV28 and TRBJ2-6; D gene uncertain. The V gene's germline CDR1 is MDHEN and CDR2 SYDVKM. V was cut by 2 bases and J by 3 bases, with 5 bases left in between. CDR3 length: 14 amino acids.

The DNA for the CDR3 is TGTGCCAGCAGCTCCGGGACAGCCCCCTACGAGCAGTACTTC. Translation gives CASSSGTAPYEQYF. The chain has TRBV5-4 and TRBJ2-7; TRBD1 matches 7 bases. Germline-derived CDR1 and CDR2 are SGHNT and YYREEE (reference sequence). This CDR3 has 14 residues. V shed 3 bases and J 2 bases; nucleotides not matched to a gene: 5.

The V and J genes are TRBV11-3 and TRBJ2-1, with D tentatively TRBD1 (6 bases). CDR1 and CDR2 from the germline V gene are SGHNT and YENEEA. Trimming took 5 bases from V and 6 from J, leaving 11 bases between them. The CDR3 totals 13 residues. The CDR3 bases are TGTGCCAGCAGCCTAGCAGGGGCCAATGAGCAGTTCTTC. Its translation is CASSLAGANEQFF. Full variable domain (remainder filled in from reference TRBV11-3 and TRBJ2-1): EAGVVQSPRYKIIEKKQPVAFWCNPISGHNTLYWYLQNLGQGPELLIRYENEEAVDDSQLPKDRFSAERLKGVDSTLKIQPAELGDSAVYLCASSLAGANEQFFGPGTRLTVL.

This chain's CDR3 is CASSLGDYIYEQYF. The DNA for the CDR3 is TGCGCCAGCAGCTTGGGGGACTACATCTACGAGCAGTACTTC. The chain is built from TRBV5-1 and TRBJ2-7, with TRBD2 matching 7 bases. From germline, CDR1 is SGHRS and CDR2 YFSETQ. The trim removed 0 bases at V and 3 bases at J, leaving 3 bases unmatched. The CDR3 spans 14 residues.

V usage is TRBV28 and J usage is TRBJ2-7; 8 nucleotides match TRBD2. V lost 5 bases to trimming and J lost 2 bases; unmatched junction nucleotides: 5. The germline V gene has CDR1 MDHEN and CDR2 SYDVKM. The length of the CDR3 is 14 residues. In DNA, the CDR3 is TGTGCCAGCAGTCACGGGACTAGAACCTACGAGCAGTACTTC. Its protein is CASSHGTRTYEQYF. Filled out from reference TRBV28 and TRBJ2-7, the complete variable domain reads DVKVTQSSRYLVKRTGEKVFLECVQDMDHENMFWYRQDPGLGLRLIYFSYDVKMKEKGDIPEGYSVSREKKERFSLILESASTNQTSMYLCASSHGTRTYEQYFGPGTRLTVT.

The CDR3 nucleotides are TGTGCCAGCAGCTTTCGGACTGGATACGAGCAGTACTTC. Residues: CASSFRTGYEQYF. The chain combines TRBV5-4 with TRBJ2-7, with D perhaps TRBD2 (5 bases). The CDR3 has 13 residues. Trimming removed 2 bases from V and 4 bases from J, with 10 bases in between. The germline V gene encodes CDR1 SGHNT and CDR2 YYREEE (reference sequence).

The gene calls are TRBV7-3 and TRBJ2-1; D is tentatively TRBD1 or TRBD2 (5 bases each). Germline assignment: CDR1 SGHTA and CDR2 FQGTGA. CDR3 length: 13 residues. V was trimmed by 5 bases and J by 4 bases, leaving 9 bases between them. The DNA for the CDR3 is TGTGCCAGCAGCCGAGGGGATTACAATGAGCAGTTCTTC. Amino acid sequence: CASSRGDYNEQFF.

The chain joins TRBV20-1 to TRBJ2-7; D unclear. Germline V lookup: CDR1 DFQATT, CDR2 SNEGSKA (reference sequence). This CDR3 contains 11 residues. The CDR3 DNA follows: TGCAGCACTGCCGAGCAGGTTGAGCAGTACTTC. The encoded protein is CSTAEQVEQYF.

This chain links TRBV11-2 with TRBJ2-1; 9 bases are shared with TRBD2. With V trimmed by 1 base and J by 9 bases, 10 bases remained unmatched. Germline V gene data show CDR1 as SGHAT and CDR2 as FQNNGV. The CDR3 loop spans 16 amino acids. CDR3: CASSLGLADPYGEQFF. The CDR3 coding sequence is TGTGCCAGCAGCTTAGGACTAGCGGACCCTTACGGTGAGCAGTTCTTC.

The V gene is TRBV6-5, the J gene TRBJ2-5, with TRBD2 matching over 12 bases. The V segment lost 1 base and the J segment 5 bases; nucleotides outside the gene matches: 2. The V gene's germline CDR1 is MNHEY and CDR2 SVGAGI. The CDR3 is 15 amino acids. The CDR3 is CASSYWTSGIETQYF. As DNA, the CDR3 is TGTGCCAGCAGTTACTGGACTAGCGGGATCGAGACCCAGTACTTC.

This clone was recorded only once. The genes are TRBV2 and TRBJ1-1; the match to TRBD1 covers 7 bases. Germline CDR1 is SNHLY and CDR2 is FYNNEI. V gave up 5 bases and J gave up 4 bases; unmatched junction bases: 7. This CDR3 contains 14 residues. CDR3 nucleotides: TGTGCCAGCAGTCCCCGACAGGGTCCCACTGAAGCTTTCTTT. The encoded protein is CASSPRQGPTEAFF. Complete variable domain (other parts from reference TRBV2 and TRBJ1-1): EPEVTQTPSHQVTQMGQEVILRCVPISNHLYFYWYRQILGQKVEFLVSFYNNEISEKSEIFDDQFSVERPDGSNFTLKIRSTKLEDSAMYFCASSPRQGPTEAFFGQGTRLTVV.

This chain links TRBV29-1 with TRBJ1-1; D call uncertain. CDR1 is SQVTM and CDR2 is ANQGSEA in the germline V gene. Trimming removed 4 bases from V and 0 bases from J, with 6 bases in between. The CDR3 has 12 residues. CDR3 sequence reads: CSVAMMNTEAFF. The CDR3 DNA sequence: TGCAGCGTTGCGATGATGAACACTGAAGCTTTCTTT.

This chain joins TRBV11-1 and TRBJ2-3; TRBD1 aligns across 10 bases. Germline CDR1 SGHAT, CDR2 FQDESV (reference sequence). This CDR3 contains 14 residues. V shed 4 bases and J 5 bases; nucleotides not matched to a gene: 3. CDR3 DNA: TGTGCCAGCAGCTCCGACAGGGGGCGAGATACGCAGTATTTT. Its protein is CASSSDRGRDTQYF.